These 18 T cell receptor beta chains were sequenced from one sample in a study of response to subunit inactivated influenza vaccine. TCRdb itself ran the RT-PCR reads through MiXCR, one entry per CDR3 protein. The data contain hundreds of thousands of distinct CDR3 sequences, under 9% of them singletons. Sequences were derived from PBMCs from blood, sampled about 24 months after vaccination. All receptors derive from a man aged 50-75 years who received an inactivated influenza vaccine.

This clonotype was counted ten times or more. The chain is built from TRBV2 and TRBJ1-2, with TRBD1 matching 8 bases. The CDR3 length is 14 residues. J lost 4 bases, V lost 6 bases, and 7 bases had no gene match. Germline CDR1 reads SNHLY; CDR2 reads FYNNEI. The CDR3 sequence: CASRMGQATYGYTF. In DNA form, the CDR3 reads TGTGCCAGCAGGATGGGACAGGCGACCTATGGCTACACCTTC.

The chain carries TRBV6-1 and TRBJ1-4; the D gene is possibly TRBD1 (5 bases). The ends were cut back, 6 bases at V and 5 bases at J, with 16 bases in the middle. The CDR3 length is 15 residues. The germline CDR1 and CDR2 sequences are MNHNS and SASEGT. The DNA for the CDR3 is TGTGCCAGCAGACCGGGACCGAGACTCAATGAAAAACTGTTTTTT. Protein sequence: CASRPGPRLNEKLFF.

The J gene is TRBJ2-5, the V gene TRBV23-1; TRBD2 matches 10 bases. TRBV23-1 is placed among ORFs of uncertain function. The junction had 11 bases not matched to a gene; V was cut back by 4 bases and J by 3 bases. CDR3 length: 17 amino acids. CDR3 sequence: CASSRQLLAGSKETQYF. CDR3 nucleotides: TGCGCCAGCAGTCGGCAACTACTAGCGGGAAGTAAAGAGACCCAGTACTTC.

V gene TRBV4-3 combines with J gene TRBJ2-7, with D hard to call. Germline CDR1 is LGHNA and CDR2 is YSLEER. Trimming cost V 0 bases and J 0 bases, with 9 bases left between them. The CDR3 length is 15 residues. This CDR3 reads CASSQDRADSYEQYF. The DNA for the CDR3 is TGCGCCAGCAGCCAAGATCGGGCAGACTCCTACGAGCAGTACTTC.

In its sample, this clonotype was seen many times. The chain has TRBV6-5 and TRBJ1-6; TRBD1 agrees at 12 bases. The CDR3 spans 15 residues. CDR1 is MNHEY, CDR2 SVGAGI, per germline. Trimming cost V 2 bases and J 13 bases; bases outside gene matches: 6. The CDR3 region has the DNA TGTGCCAGCAGTTACGCCAGGGACAGGGGGCGGCCCCTCCACTTT. This sequence encodes CASSYARDRGRPLHF.

The CDR3 DNA sequence: TGCGCCAGCAGCTTGGCCGGGACTAGCGGCTACCCCTACGAGCAGTACTTC. Translated, it gives CASSLAGTSGYPYEQYF. The gene calls are TRBV5-1 and TRBJ2-7; the match to TRBD2 covers 11 bases. The CDR3 runs 17 residues. Germline V gives CDR1 SGHRS, CDR2 YFSETQ. With 0 bases clipped from V and 2 bases from J, the junction kept 7 bases outside the gene matches.

The genes are TRBV7-6 and TRBJ2-1; 15 bases are a match to TRBD2. Germline V gives CDR1 SGHVS, CDR2 FNYEAQ. The ends lost 5 bases at V and 8 bases at J; junction bases unmatched: 4. This CDR3 is 15 amino acids long. Here the CDR3 reads CASSVGLAGGYEQFF. CDR3 in DNA: TGTGCCAGCAGCGTGGGACTAGCGGGGGGCTATGAGCAGTTCTTC.

The CDR3 is CSARDAGRIYNEQFF. In DNA form, the CDR3 reads TGCAGTGCTAGAGATGCGGGCCGAATCTACAATGAGCAGTTCTTC. The chain links TRBV20-1 to TRBJ2-1; D possibly corresponds to TRBD2 (5 bases). This CDR3 has 15 residues. The germline gives CDR1 DFQATT, CDR2 SNEGSKA (reference sequence). V was clipped by 0 bases and J by 3 bases, with 12 bases between them.

This clonotype was seen ten or more times. The genes are TRBV15 and TRBJ2-2, with TRBD2 matching 10 bases. V lost 2 bases to trimming and J lost 0 bases; unmatched junction nucleotides: 6. CDR1 is LNHNV and CDR2 is YYDKDF in the germline V gene (reference sequence). The CDR3 has 18 amino acids. CDR3 sequence reads: CATSRPGLADTNTGELFF. The CDR3 coding sequence is TGTGCCACCAGCAGACCCGGACTAGCGGATACGAACACCGGGGAGCTGTTTTTT.

This clonotype was seen repeatedly, ten times or more. The chain joins TRBV12-3 or TRBV12-4 to TRBJ1-2; D call uncertain. This CDR3 region has 13 residues. V was trimmed by 2 bases and J by 5 bases, leaving 9 bases between them. CDR3 DNA sequence: TGTGCCAGCAGTTTACGGGCAGGTTATGGCTACACCTTC. Its translation is CASSLRAGYGYTF.

This clonotype was seen a few times. V usage is TRBV12-3 or TRBV12-4 and J usage is TRBJ1-5, with D possibly matching TRBD1 (5 bases). The length of the CDR3 is 14 residues. Trimming took 3 bases from V and 5 from J, leaving 11 bases between them. CDR3 in amino acids: CASSFGARDQPQHF. DNA for the CDR3: TGTGCCAGCAGTTTCGGGGCTCGGGATCAGCCCCAGCATTTT.

This clonotype was seen more than once but under ten times. The chain recombines TRBV6-5 with TRBJ1-5; 7 nucleotides agree with TRBD1. J was trimmed by 4 bases and V by 6 bases; bases with no gene match: 18. The CDR3 has 18 amino acids. Per germline, CDR1 MNHEY and CDR2 SVGAGI. The CDR3: CASSLTRQGTLRNQPQHF. The CDR3 bases are TGTGCCAGCAGCCTTACTAGACAGGGCACCCTTAGGAATCAGCCCCAGCATTTT.

In this sample, this clonotype turned up many times. J is TRBJ2-2 and V is TRBV5-6; TRBD1 matches 9 bases. The CDR3 spans 15 residues. The germline CDR1 and CDR2 sequences are SGHDT and YYEEEE. Trimming at V came to 5 bases and at J to 4 bases, leaving 6 bases not matched to a gene. CDR3 bases: TGTGCCAGCAGGAAAGGGACAGGGCTCACCGGGGAGCTGTTTTTT. This sequence encodes CASRKGTGLTGELFF.

A few counts support this clonotype. V usage is TRBV10-3 and J usage is TRBJ1-2; D not resolved. Trimming removed 2 bases at V and 9 bases at J, with 10 bases between. CDR1 is ENHRY and CDR2 is SYGVKD in the germline V gene. The CDR3 totals 12 residues. The CDR3 DNA sequence: TGTGCCATCAGTGAGCAAGGTCCCCGCTACACCTTC. Translation gives CAISEQGPRYTF.

This clonotype was counted only a few times. The genes are TRBV12-3 or TRBV12-4 and TRBJ2-5, with D uncertain. V lost 2 bases and J lost 5, with 6 bases in between. The CDR3 loop spans 12 amino acids. The CDR3 is CASSLYLETQYF. The CDR3 DNA follows: TGTGCCAGCAGTTTATACCTCGAGACCCAGTACTTC.

The chain is built from TRBV6-5 and TRBJ2-3; D ambiguous. CDR3 length: 14 residues. Germline V gene sequence: CDR1 MNHEY, CDR2 SVGAGI. The V gene lost 1 base and the J gene lost 2 bases, with 7 bases spanning the gap. CDR3 bases: TGTGCCAGCAGTTACTTCGGCCCCACAGATACGCAGTATTTT. The encoded protein is CASSYFGPTDTQYF.

The chain couples TRBV12-3 or TRBV12-4 to TRBJ2-1, with D possibly called TRBD1 or TRBD2 (5 bases each). V lost 4 bases, J lost 9 bases, and 10 bases lay in between. CDR3 size: 12 residues. CDR3 sequence: CASSSTGGEQFF. The CDR3 DNA is TGTGCCAGCAGTTCCACAGGAGGTGAGCAGTTCTTC.

This clonotype appeared many times. This sequence joins TRBV6-1 and TRBJ2-3; the match to TRBD2 covers 8 bases. J was trimmed by 0 bases and V by 5 bases; bases with no gene match: 4. The CDR3 contains 15 residues. Germline lookup yields CDR1 MNHNS and CDR2 SASEGT. The CDR3 region is CASSRAGVSTDTQYF. The CDR3 DNA follows: TGTGCCAGCAGTCGAGCGGGGGTTAGCACAGATACGCAGTATTTT.